The 19 T cell receptor beta chains listed next were all sequenced from one sample in a study of OX40 agonist ivuxolimab in advanced cancers. The method was immunoSEQ multiplex PCR; TCRdb's version includes in-frame clones alone and lacks a portion of them. This table has some 10,000 clones, less than 90% appearing once. This sample comprised CD4+ or CD8+ T cells sorted from blood, obtained in a trial of the OX40 agonist ivuxolimab. All receptors come from an adult with an advanced solid tumor such as melanoma, head and neck, liver or kidney cancer.

Written as DNA, the CDR3 is TGTGCCAGCAGCTTAGATGGCTGGACAGGGAACGAGCAGTACTTC. Its protein product is CASSLDGWTGNEQYF. V is TRBV11-2 and J is TRBJ2-7; 8 bases match TRBD1. The V gene's germline CDR1 is SGHAT and CDR2 FQNNGV. The CDR3 covers 15 residues. The V gene end was trimmed by 0 bases and the J gene end by 5 bases; junction bases not matched to a gene: 6.

CDR3 sequence (DNA): TGTGCCAGCCGGACAGGGGGCCTAACTGAAGCTTTCTTT. Translating it yields CASRTGGLTEAFF. The rearrangement joins TRBV19 to TRBJ1-1; 11 nucleotides align to TRBD1. After removal of 9 bases from V and 5 bases from J, the junction contained 5 bases not matched to a gene. CDR1 and CDR2 (germline): LNHDA, SQIVND (reference sequence). CDR3 length equals 13 residues.

This sequence joins TRBV28 and TRBJ1-4; a possible D gene is TRBD1 (5 bases). This CDR3 spans 18 amino acids. Per the germline V gene, CDR1 is MDHEN and CDR2 is SYDVKM. The V end was cut by 5 bases, the J end by 0 bases, with 19 bases between. Written as DNA, the CDR3 is TGTGCCAGCAGTCCGTGGGACGGTAACCTTGCAACTAATGAAAAACTGTTTTTT. Its translation is CASSPWDGNLATNEKLFF. Full variable domain (rest looked up from reference TRBV28 and TRBJ1-4): DVKVTQSSRYLVKRTGEKVFLECVQDMDHENMFWYRQDPGLGLRLIYFSYDVKMKEKGDIPEGYSVSREKKERFSLILESASTNQTSMYLCASSPWDGNLATNEKLFFGSGTQLSVL.

The rearrangement joins TRBV5-4 to TRBJ2-7; 7 bases align to TRBD2. The germline gives CDR1 SGHNT, CDR2 YYREEE (reference sequence). V lost 0 bases and J lost 7; bases outside the gene matches: 1. This CDR3 has 12 amino acids. The CDR3 region is CASSLEGGEQYF. Written as DNA, the CDR3 is TGTGCCAGCAGCTTGGAGGGAGGGGAGCAGTACTTC.

V and J are TRBV6-6 and TRBJ1-5; D might be TRBD1 (5 bases). Per the germline V gene, CDR1 is MNHNY and CDR2 is SVGAGI (reference sequence). The CDR3 is 16 amino acids. Trimming took 7 bases from V and 0 from J, leaving 16 bases between them. CDR3 DNA sequence: TGTGCCAGCATCGAAGGCAGGGTCGATAGCAATCAGCCCCAGCATTTT. Its protein is CASIEGRVDSNQPQHF.

This clone showed up just once. V gene TRBV4-1 combines with J gene TRBJ1-2; the D is unclear. In germline, CDR1 is MGHRA, CDR2 YSYEKL. Trimming pared 5 bases from V and 7 bases from J, leaving 8 bases between. The CDR3 sequence is 11 residues long. CDR3 residues: CASSNLIGYTF. CDR3 bases: TGCGCCAGCAGCAACTTGATTGGCTACACCTTC.

The chain has TRBV11-2 and TRBJ1-1; the D is unclear. CDR1 is SGHAT and CDR2 is FQNNGV in the germline V gene. Trimming took off 5 bases at V and 6 bases at J, with 13 bases between the two ends. The CDR3 consists of 13 residues. Here the CDR3 reads CASSHILSAEAFF. The DNA of the CDR3 is TGTGCCAGCAGCCATATACTGTCTGCTGAAGCTTTCTTT.

This clone was observed once. The chain employs TRBV29-1 and TRBJ1-1; D is unclear. Looked up from germline, CDR1 is SQVTM and CDR2 is ANQGSEA. Trimming stripped 3 bases from V and 4 bases from J, with 12 bases between. This CDR3 has 13 residues. The CDR3, as DNA: TGCAGCGTTGAGGGAGGCTCGGGCACTGAAGCTTTCTTT. Its protein is CSVEGGSGTEAFF. Combining the CDR3 with reference TRBV29-1 and TRBJ1-1 gives the whole variable domain SAVISQKPSRDICQRGTSLTIQCQVDSQVTMMFWYRQQPGQSLTLIATANQGSEATYESGFVIDKFPISRPNLTFSTLTVSNMSPEDSSIYLCSVEGGSGTEAFFGQGTRLTVV.

This chain joins TRBV7-8 and TRBJ2-7; D is undetermined. Trimming pared 5 bases from V and 4 bases from J, leaving 9 bases between. Germline V gene lookup returns CDR1 SGHVS and CDR2 FQNEAQ. CDR3 length: 12 amino acids. This CDR3 is CASSHLEYEQYF. DNA of the CDR3: TGTGCCAGCAGCCACTTGGAATACGAGCAGTACTTC.

This chain joins TRBV5-1 and TRBJ1-3, with TRBD1 matching 8 bases. Trimming took 4 bases from V and 0 from J; bases not matched to a gene: 3. Germline values: CDR1 SGHRS, CDR2 YFSETQ. CDR3 length: 15 residues. As DNA, the CDR3 is TGCGCCAGCAGCCCGGGACAGGCCTCTGGAAACACCATATATTTT. This gives the protein CASSPGQASGNTIYF.

This clone was seen a single time. This chain connects TRBV7-9 to TRBJ2-7; TRBD1 or TRBD2 may be the D gene (5 bases each). From germline, CDR1 is SEHNR and CDR2 FQNEAQ (reference sequence). V lost 5 bases, J lost 1 base, and 21 bases lay in between. This CDR3 is built from 17 residues. Here the CDR3 reads CASSRNTGASPSYEQYF. The CDR3 nucleotides read TGTGCCAGCAGCCGAAACACCGGGGCCAGCCCTTCCTACGAGCAGTACTTC.

The chain is built from TRBV19 and TRBJ1-5; TRBD1 matches at 7 bases. Per germline, CDR1 LNHDA and CDR2 SQIVND (reference sequence). V gave up 5 bases and J gave up 6 bases; unmatched junction bases: 13. This CDR3 is built from 16 residues. The CDR3 bases are TGTGCCAGTAGTGCGGGACACAGGGGAGCAGGTCAGCCCCAGCATTTT. Its translation is CASSAGHRGAGQPQHF.

The chain has TRBV5-1 and TRBJ2-3; no definite D call. V was cut by 4 bases and J by 3 bases, with 15 bases left in between. The germline gives CDR1 SGHRS, CDR2 YFSETQ. This CDR3 is 15 amino acids long. This CDR3 is CASSTEVGRTDTQYF. Here the CDR3 DNA reads TGCGCCAGCAGCACCGAAGTAGGGCGGACAGATACGCAGTATTTT.

The chain couples TRBV6-1 to TRBJ1-6; the D is unclear. Between the trimmed V and J ends, which lost 0 bases and 9 bases, there was a span of 9 bases. The CDR3 contains 14 residues. CDR1 is MNHNS, CDR2 SASEGT, per germline. Here the CDR3 reads CASSEAPDGSPLHF. The DNA of the CDR3 is TGTGCCAGCAGTGAAGCCCCGGACGGTTCACCCCTCCACTTT.

This chain links TRBV4-1 with TRBJ1-3; the D is unclear. This CDR3 region has 15 residues. CDR1 MGHRA and CDR2 YSYEKL come from the germline V gene. Trimming left V 2 bases short and J 6 bases short, with 14 bases between. CDR3 sequence (DNA): TGCGCCAGCAGCCAATCCCGGCGCGCGGAAAACACCATATATTTT. It is translated as CASSQSRRAENTIYF.

The V gene is TRBV5-4, the J gene TRBJ1-2, with TRBD1 matching over 12 bases. The CDR3 consists of 16 residues. The V segment lost 4 bases and the J segment 6 bases; nucleotides outside the gene matches: 10. Germline V gene lookup returns CDR1 SGHNT and CDR2 YYREEE (reference sequence). This chain's CDR3 is CASSDDPGTGGDGYTF. The CDR3 nucleotides read TGTGCCAGCAGCGATGACCCCGGGACAGGGGGCGATGGCTACACCTTC.

As regards this clone: Sequence at one end of the junction differs from germline and may be a read error. V usage is TRBV7-9 and J usage is TRBJ2-5; D ambiguous. CDR3 size: 11 residues. Germline assignment: CDR1 SEHNR and CDR2 FQNEAQ (reference sequence). The CDR3 sequence: CASSLIADKDF. The CDR3 DNA sequence: TGTGCCAGCAGCTTAATCGCAGATAAAGACTTC.

The V gene is TRBV27, the J gene TRBJ1-6; 10 bases agree with TRBD1. Germline V gene lookup returns CDR1 MNHEY and CDR2 SMNVEV (reference sequence). The CDR3 sequence is 13 residues long. With V trimmed by 10 bases and J by 9 bases, 6 bases remained unmatched. CDR3 nucleotides: TGTGCCACCGGGGACAGGGGTGGTTCACCCCTCCACTTT. It is translated as CATGDRGGSPLHF.

The chain carries TRBV19 and TRBJ1-2; D gene uncertain. V lost 1 base and J lost 2, with 8 bases in between. CDR1 and CDR2 (germline): LNHDA, SQIVND (reference sequence). CDR3 length equals 14 residues. The CDR3 loop reads CASSIVTANYGYTF. CDR3 bases: TGTGCCAGTAGTATAGTGACGGCGAACTATGGCTACACCTTC.